This T cell receptor beta chain was captured by sequencing in a study of CD8 T cells in Susac syndrome. Note on this clonotype: Its antigen is not identified.

Whole-study findings and limits: Regarding the TCR sequencing and HLA analysis, the study admitted that a relatively small number of individuals were involved.

Random hexamers served to reverse transcribe roughly 0.5 to 1 ug RNA. Amplification of TCR beta CDR3 used immunoSEQ multiplex PCR across 54 Vbeta and 13 Jbeta. TCRdb processed the immunoSEQ multiplex PCR reads anew with MiXCR; each CDR3 protein has one entry. Of 400,000 or so distinct CDR3 sequences in the sample, 75% to 90% are singletons; the top ten hold about 0.12%. The CDR3 totals 16 residues. The sequenced target, TCR beta, came from blood CD8+ and CD4+ T cells. TEMRA cells were enriched by FACS, and CD4+ and CD8+ T cells were negatively isolated. This chain connects TRBV1 to TRBJ2-1; the D call in the table, TRBD1, was not verified against the DNA. TRBV1 is listed as a pseudogene. The clonotype was recovered from a human donor with multiple sclerosis. Sequencing was performed on CD8+ T cells from PBMCs. CDR3 residues: CTSSQDAGGSYNEQFF. The CDR3 coding sequence is TGCACCAGCAGCCAAGACGCGGGCGGCTCCTACAATGAGCAGTTCTTC.